This T cell receptor beta chain appears in the sequencing data of a study of CXCR3-negative and CXCR3-positive naive CD8 T cells. Overall study results and limits: In CXCR3-positive naive cells, the TRB CDR3s were more hydrophobic than in CXCR3-negative naive cells.

The CDR3 extends over 13 amino acids. Germline loops: CDR1 SEHNR, CDR2 FQNEAQ (reference sequence). The authors made the TRB cDNA libraries by 5' RACE using UMI labels. TCRdb re-called the 5' RACE reads and shows each CDR3 protein once, DNA omitted. Its listing shows tens of thousands of distinct CDR3 sequences. Note on this clonotype: Its antigen is not identified.

The authors gated naive CD8+ T cells as CD45RO-CCR7+CD27+CD95-. The clonotype was recovered from a human donor in good health. Some clones in this sample may be carry-over from other donors' samples. The sequencing sample was made of naive CXCR3+ CD8+ T cells from blood. Stated subset: CD45RO-CCR7+CD27+CD95- naive CD8+ T cells expressing CXCR3 (TNR3+). The chain employs TRBV7-9 and TRBJ1-1; TCRdb returns TRBD1, unconfirmable since there is no DNA. This CDR3 is CASSYGGNTEAFF.